This TCR beta chain was sequenced during a study of T cell responses to AZD1222 COVID-19 vaccine. Findings and caveats of the study: At study baseline, merely five or six AZD1222 recipients were seropositive.

A note on this clone: Its antigen remains unidentified.

The protocol was immunoSEQ multiplex PCR, while the TCRdb copy is restricted to in-frame clones and leaves out a portion. The sample holds about 160,000 clones, approximately 94% seen once. CDR1 and CDR2 from the germline V gene are ENHRY and SYGVKD. V lost 8 bases, J lost 3 bases, and 8 bases lay in between. The CDR3 sequence is 12 residues long. V and J are TRBV10-3 and TRBJ2-1; D gene unclear. The input for sequencing was peripheral blood, taken 28 days after the second AZD1222 dose. This clonotype originated in an adult who received the AZD1222 COVID-19 vaccine. CDR3: CAISGFYNEQFF. As DNA, the CDR3 is TGTGCCATCTCGGGCTTCTACAATGAGCAGTTCTTC.